A selection of T cell receptor beta chains follows, all from one sample in a study of Tregs in tolerant kidney transplant recipients. Some clones are missing from TCRdb's copy, which holds only in-frame ones; the method was immunoSEQ multiplex PCR. The data show about 64,000 clones, more than 95% seen once. The sequencing here drew on Tregs from blood, taken before the transplant. The receptors shown here come from a human donor who received a combined kidney and bone marrow transplant. Each CDR3 is given without its conserved first and last residue. Expanded clones are given a class, and other clones once, few, many or no size at all.

J gene	V gene	clone size	CDR3 protein
TRBJ2-7	TRBV7-2	-	ASSWRGATSGNHEQY
TRBJ1-3	TRBV7-6	-	ASSFQGAGNTIY
TRBJ1-2	TRBV9	-	ASSPTEIYGYT
TRBJ2-5	TRBV7-2	-	ASSPQAGPVGTQY
TRBJ1-6	TRBV10-2	-	ASMRGTVNSPLH
TRBJ2-3	TRBV11-3	-	ASSQLSGGADTQY
TRBJ1-2	TRBV19	-	ASSIDRQKGGYT
TRBJ1-2	TRBV30	-	ALESRGLGNT
TRBJ2-3	TRBV5-1	-	ASSLGSPRDTQY
TRBJ1-2	TRBV21-1	-	ASSKQGSQANYGYT
TRBJ1-5	TRBV15	-	ATSRGQPQSPQH
TRBJ1-2	TRBV7-2	-	ASSLAARGLSYT
TRBJ1-1	TRBV18	-	ASSLDRMTMNTEAF
TRBJ1-1	TRBV18	-	ASSRAGTMNTEAF
TRBJ1-1	TRBV11-2	-	ASSRTPLEAF
TRBJ2-7	TRBV12-2	-	ASRFRAGGPYEQY
TRBJ2-5	TRBV27	-	ASSRWTSGGKETQY
TRBJ2-7	TRBV10-3	-	AISGGQGREQY
TRBJ2-7	TRBV5-1	-	ASSLGLAGGPYEQY
TRBJ2-1	TRBV10-3	-	AISRGNEQF
TRBJ1-6	TRBV28	-	ASSWRGLNSPLH
TRBJ2-3	TRBV28	-	ASSSRLMTGTPDTQY
TRBJ2-2	TRBV11-2	few	ASTQHAGRNTGELF
TRBJ2-5	TRBV7-3	once	ASSLKGVIGETQY
TRBJ1-2	TRBV15	-	ATSRDIGRNYGYT
TRBJ2-7	TRBV13	-	ASSFFYEQY
TRBJ2-7	TRBV1	-	TSSHSPRQGAYEQY
TRBJ2-7	TRBV4-3	-	ASSQGTGGTYEQY
TRBJ2-7	TRBV7-2	-	ASSWGTSGLTFPYEQY
TRBJ2-2	TRBV30	-	AWSGYRVTGELF
TRBJ2-1	TRBV7-9	-	ASSFGNVPNEQF
TRBJ1-1	TRBV10-3	-	AISARDTEAF
TRBJ2-1	TRBV2	-	AIPRTGRYNEQF
TRBJ1-2	TRBV4-1	-	ASSIQGGYGYT
TRBJ1-1	TRBV5-1	-	ASSSPDRGPILF
TRBJ1-2	TRBV19	few	ASSVGTASNYGYT
TRBJ1-2	TRBV6-5	-	ASSRGQGIYGYT
TRBJ2-7	TRBV4-3	-	ASSQDRIRSYEQY
TRBJ1-5	TRBV4-3	-	ASSQHPHRQGGNQPQH
TRBJ1-5	TRBV21-1	-	ASSKGARQGCNQPQH
TRBJ2-3	TRBV6-1	-	ASSPGGDTQY
TRBJ2-7	TRBV15	-	ATSREGRGYEQY
TRBJ2-1	TRBV6-5	-	ASSSGNSYNEQF
TRBJ2-1	TRBV5-1	-	ASSLAIGGSAF
TRBJ2-1	TRBV4-1	-	ASSPRGMGGANNEQF
TRBJ2-2	TRBV5-4	once	ASSLKIAGSSDTGELF
TRBJ2-1	TRBV19	-	ASSIPVGVAGYNNEQF
TRBJ2-7	TRBV7-7	-	ANPPRGADIEGAGEQY
TRBJ2-3	TRBV5-1	-	ASSLEQVTDTQY
TRBJ2-3	TRBV9	-	ASSPGTSGGEDTQY
TRBJ1-5	TRBV19	-	ASSIDSRGQPQH